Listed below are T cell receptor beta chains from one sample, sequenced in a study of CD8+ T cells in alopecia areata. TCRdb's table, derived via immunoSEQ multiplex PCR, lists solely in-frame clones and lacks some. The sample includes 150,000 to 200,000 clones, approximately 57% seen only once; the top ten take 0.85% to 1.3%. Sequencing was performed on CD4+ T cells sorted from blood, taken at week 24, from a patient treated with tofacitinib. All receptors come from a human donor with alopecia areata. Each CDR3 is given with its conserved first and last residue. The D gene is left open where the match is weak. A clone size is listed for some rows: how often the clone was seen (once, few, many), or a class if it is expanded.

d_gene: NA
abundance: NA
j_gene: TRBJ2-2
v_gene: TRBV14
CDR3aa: CASSHFLGDGNTGELFF
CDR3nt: TGTGCCAGCAGCCATTTTTTGGGGGACGGGAACACCGGGGAGCTGTTTTTT

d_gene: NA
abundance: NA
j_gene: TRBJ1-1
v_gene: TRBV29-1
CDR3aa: CSVARWTTNTEAFF
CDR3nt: TGCAGCGTTGCAAGGTGGACGACGAACACTGAAGCTTTCTTT

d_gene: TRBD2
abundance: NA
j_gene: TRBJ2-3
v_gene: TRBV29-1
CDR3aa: CSVPPPGGGTDTQYF
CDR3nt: TGCAGCGTTCCCCCCCCCGGGGGGGGCACAGATACGCAGTATTTT

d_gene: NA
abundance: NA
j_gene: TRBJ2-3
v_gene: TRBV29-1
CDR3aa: CSVIERTDTQYF
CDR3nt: TGCAGCGTTATCGAGCGTACAGATACGCAGTATTTT

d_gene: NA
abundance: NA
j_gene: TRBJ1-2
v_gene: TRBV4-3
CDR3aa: CASSQDRGYGYTF
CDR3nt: TGCGCCAGCAGCCAAGACAGGGGATATGGCTACACCTTC

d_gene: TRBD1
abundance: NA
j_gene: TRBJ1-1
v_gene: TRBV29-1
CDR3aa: CSVRDRDNTEAFF
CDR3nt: TGCAGCGTGAGGGACAGGGATAACACTGAAGCTTTCTTT

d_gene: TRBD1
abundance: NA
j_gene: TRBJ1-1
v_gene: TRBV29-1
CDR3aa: CSVDRGRTEAFF
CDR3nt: TGCAGCGTTGACAGGGGGCGGACTGAAGCTTTCTTT

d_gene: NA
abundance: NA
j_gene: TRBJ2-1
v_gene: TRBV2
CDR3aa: CASSGSSRSIF
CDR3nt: TGTGCCAGCAGTGGGTCTTCGCGGAGTATCTTC

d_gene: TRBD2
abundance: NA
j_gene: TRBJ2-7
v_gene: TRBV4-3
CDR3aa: CASSQEGGEHYEQYF
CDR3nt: TGCGCCAGCAGTCAAGAGGGAGGGGAACACTACGAGCAGTACTTC

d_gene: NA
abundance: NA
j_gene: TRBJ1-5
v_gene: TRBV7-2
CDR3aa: CASGSTDQPQHF
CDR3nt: TGTGCCAGCGGTTCGACAGATCAGCCCCAGCATTTT

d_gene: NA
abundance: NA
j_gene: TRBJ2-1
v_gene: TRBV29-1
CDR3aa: CSVDAVSWNEQFF
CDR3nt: TGCAGCGTTGACGCGGTCTCCTGGAATGAGCAGTTCTTC

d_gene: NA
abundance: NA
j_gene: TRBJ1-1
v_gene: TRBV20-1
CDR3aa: CSAFRGAEAFF
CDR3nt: TGCAGTGCTTTTAGGGGGGCTGAAGCTTTCTTT

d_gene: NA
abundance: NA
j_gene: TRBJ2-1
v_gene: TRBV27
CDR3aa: CASSLDRFNEQFF
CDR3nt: TGTGCCAGCAGTTTAGACAGGTTCAATGAGCAGTTCTTC

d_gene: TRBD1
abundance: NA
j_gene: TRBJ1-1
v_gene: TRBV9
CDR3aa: CASSAREGAWTEAFF
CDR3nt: TGTGCCAGCAGCGCCAGAGAGGGGGCTTGGACTGAAGCTTTCTTT

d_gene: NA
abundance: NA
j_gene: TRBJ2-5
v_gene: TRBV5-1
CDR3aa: CASSLALAQETQYF
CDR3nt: TGCGCCAGCAGCTTGGCCCTGGCCCAAGAGACCCAGTACTTC

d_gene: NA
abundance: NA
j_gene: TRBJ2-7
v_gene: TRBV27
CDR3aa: CASSPHSGF
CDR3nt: TGTGCCAGCAGTCCCCACTCGGGCTTC

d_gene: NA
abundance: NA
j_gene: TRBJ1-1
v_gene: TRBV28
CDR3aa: CASRVINTEAFF
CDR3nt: TGTGCCAGTCGGGTTATCAACACTGAAGCTTTCTTT

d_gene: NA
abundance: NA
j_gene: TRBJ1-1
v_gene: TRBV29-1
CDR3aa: CSGDVMNTEAFF
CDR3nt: TGCAGCGGGGACGTCATGAACACTGAAGCTTTCTTT

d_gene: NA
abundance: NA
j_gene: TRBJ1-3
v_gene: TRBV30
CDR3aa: CAWTSDGNTIYF
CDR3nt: TGTGCCTGGACCTCCGATGGAAACACCATATATTTT

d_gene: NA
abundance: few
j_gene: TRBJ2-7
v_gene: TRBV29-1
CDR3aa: CSAVESYEQYF
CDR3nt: TGCAGCGCCGTCGAGTCCTACGAGCAGTACTTC

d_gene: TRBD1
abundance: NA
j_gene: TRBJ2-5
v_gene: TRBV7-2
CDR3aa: CASSSQGASETQYF
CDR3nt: TGTGCCAGCAGCTCACAGGGGGCATCAGAGACCCAGTACTTC

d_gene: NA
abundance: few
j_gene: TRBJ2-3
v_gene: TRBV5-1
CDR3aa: CASSLGGDTQYF
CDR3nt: TGCGCCAGCAGCTTGGGAGGAGATACGCAGTATTTT

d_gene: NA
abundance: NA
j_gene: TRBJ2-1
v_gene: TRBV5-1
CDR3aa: CASSRGPGLHNEQFF
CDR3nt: TGCGCCAGCAGCCGCGGCCCGGGATTACACAATGAGCAGTTCTTC

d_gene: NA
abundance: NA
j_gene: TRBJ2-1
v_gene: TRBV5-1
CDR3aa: CASSLGAGGDYNEQFF
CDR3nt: TGCGCCAGCAGCTTGGGGGCCGGGGGTGACTACAATGAGCAGTTCTTC

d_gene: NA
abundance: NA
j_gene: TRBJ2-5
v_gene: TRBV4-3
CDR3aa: CASSPEGVSETQYF
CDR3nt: TGCGCCAGCAGCCCGGAGGGGGTCTCCGAGACCCAGTACTTC

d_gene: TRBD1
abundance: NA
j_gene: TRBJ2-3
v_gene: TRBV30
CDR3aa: CAWSVRQGADTQYF
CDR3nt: TGTGCCTGGAGTGTTAGACAGGGCGCAGATACGCAGTATTTT

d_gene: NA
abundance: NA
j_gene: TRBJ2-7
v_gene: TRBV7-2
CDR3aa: CASSLTGEQYF
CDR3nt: TGTGCCAGCAGCTTAACGGGCGAGCAGTACTTC

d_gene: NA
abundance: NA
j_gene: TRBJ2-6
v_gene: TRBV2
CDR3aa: CASISGANVLTF
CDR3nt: TGTGCCAGCATCTCTGGGGCCAACGTCCTGACTTTC

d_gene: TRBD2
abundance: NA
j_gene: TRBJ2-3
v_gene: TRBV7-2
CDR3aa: CASSQGGLGADTQYF
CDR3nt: TGTGCCAGCAGCCAGGGAGGACTAGGAGCAGATACGCAGTATTTT

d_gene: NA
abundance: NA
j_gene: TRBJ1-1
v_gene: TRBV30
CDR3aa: CAWTIGQLGSTEAFF
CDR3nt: TGTGCCTGGACGATCGGACAGTTAGGAAGCACTGAAGCTTTCTTT

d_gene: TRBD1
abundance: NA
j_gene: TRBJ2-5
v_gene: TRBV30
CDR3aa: CAWSYRGETQYF
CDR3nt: TGTGCCTGGAGTTACAGGGGAGAGACCCAGTACTTC

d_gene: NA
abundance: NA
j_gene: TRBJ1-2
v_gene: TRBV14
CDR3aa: CASSPLTGNYGYTF
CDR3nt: TGTGCCAGCAGCCCCTTAACAGGCAACTATGGCTACACCTTC

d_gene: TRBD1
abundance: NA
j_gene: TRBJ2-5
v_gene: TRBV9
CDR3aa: CASSVGQTQETQYF
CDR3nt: TGTGCCAGCAGCGTGGGACAGACCCAAGAGACCCAGTACTTC

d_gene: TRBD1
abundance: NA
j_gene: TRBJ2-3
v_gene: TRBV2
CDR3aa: CARGQSDTQYF
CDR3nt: TGTGCCAGGGGACAGTCTGATACGCAGTATTTT

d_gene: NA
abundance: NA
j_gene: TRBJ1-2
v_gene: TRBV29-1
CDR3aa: CSVEDQGAVYGYTF
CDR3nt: TGCAGCGTTGAAGATCAAGGGGCAGTCTATGGCTACACCTTC

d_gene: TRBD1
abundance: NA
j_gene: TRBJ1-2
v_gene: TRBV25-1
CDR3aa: CASRGQGVSGYTF
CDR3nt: TGTGCCAGCAGAGGACAGGGGGTGAGTGGCTACACCTTC

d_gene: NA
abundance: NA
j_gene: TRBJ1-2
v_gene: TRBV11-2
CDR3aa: CASSLAGYGYTF
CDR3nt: TGTGCCAGCAGCTTAGCTGGGTATGGCTACACCTTC

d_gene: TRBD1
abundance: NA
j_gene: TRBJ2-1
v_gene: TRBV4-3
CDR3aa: CASSQRQGFGEQFF
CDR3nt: TGCGCCAGCAGCCAGAGACAGGGATTTGGTGAGCAGTTCTTC

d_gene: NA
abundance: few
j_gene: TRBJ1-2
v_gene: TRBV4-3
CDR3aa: CASSQDQHLDGYTF
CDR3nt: TGCGCCAGCAGCCAAGATCAGCACTTGGATGGCTACACCTTC

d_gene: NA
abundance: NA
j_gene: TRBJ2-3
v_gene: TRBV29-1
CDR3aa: CSVEHRHTDTQYF
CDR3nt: TGCAGCGTTGAACACAGACACACAGATACGCAGTATTTT

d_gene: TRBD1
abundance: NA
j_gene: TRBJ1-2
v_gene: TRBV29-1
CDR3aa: CSVDRGNYGYTF
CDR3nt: TGCAGCGTCGACAGGGGTAACTATGGCTACACCTTC

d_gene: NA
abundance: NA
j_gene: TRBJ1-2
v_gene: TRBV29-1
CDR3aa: CSVVNGAYGYTF
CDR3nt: TGCAGCGTTGTCAACGGAGCCTATGGCTACACCTTC

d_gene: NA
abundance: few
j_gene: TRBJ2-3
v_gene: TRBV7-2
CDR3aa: CASSLGTGGADTQYF
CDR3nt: TGTGCCAGCAGCTTAGGCACAGGAGGGGCAGATACGCAGTATTTT